Each of the 25 T cell receptor beta chains below was sequenced from the same sample in a study of identifying expanded T cells in peripheral blood. Repertoires were generated with immunoSEQ multiplex PCR, while TCRdb's copy carries only in-frame clones and drops some. In the table there are around 100,000 clones, around 90% of which are singletons. Source material: blood. The source is a person aged 18 to 75 in good health.

The rearrangement links TRBV30 to TRBJ2-5; 11 positions agree with TRBD2. V lost 0 bases, J lost 5 bases, and 8 bases stayed unmatched. Per germline, CDR1 GTSNPN and CDR2 SVGIG (reference sequence). The CDR3 totals 16 residues. This CDR3 is CAWSVGTSGGAETQYF. CDR3 nucleotides: TGTGCCTGGAGTGTCGGAACTAGCGGGGGTGCTGAGACCCAGTACTTC. Looking up the rest from reference TRBV30 and TRBJ2-5 gives the full variable domain: SQTIHQWPATLVQPVGSPLSLECTVEGTSNPNLYWYRQAAGRGLQLLFYSVGIGQISSEVPQNLSASRPQDRQFILSSKKLLLSDSGFYLCAWSVGTSGGAETQYFGPGTRLLVL.

The chain uses TRBV4-3 and TRBJ2-1; D is undetermined. V was clipped by 2 bases and J by 4 bases, with 18 bases between them. Germline CDR1 and CDR2: LGHNA and YSLEER. The CDR3 has 17 residues. CDR3 DNA: TGCGCCAGCAGCCAATCCCGGTTCGGAACAGTATACAATGAGCAGTTCTTC. Amino acid sequence: CASSQSRFGTVYNEQFF.

The count of this clone is one. CDR3 sequence reads: CASRVTGAGELFF. The CDR3 bases are TGTGCCAGCAGGGTGACAGGGGCCGGGGAGCTGTTTTTT. The chain couples TRBV6-5 to TRBJ2-2, with 8 bases fitting TRBD1. The CDR3 consists of 13 residues. The germline CDR1 and CDR2 sequences are MNHEY and SVGAGI. J was trimmed by 6 bases and V by 6 bases; bases with no gene match: 3.

J is TRBJ1-4 and V is TRBV5-1; tentatively, D is TRBD1 (5 bases). Germline loops: CDR1 SGHRS, CDR2 YFSETQ. CDR3 length equals 15 residues. With 0 bases removed from V and 4 bases from J, the gap between germline ends came to 10 bases. The CDR3 is CASSLGDRSNEKLFF. The DNA for the CDR3 is TGCGCCAGCAGCTTGGGCGACAGAAGTAATGAAAAACTGTTTTTT.

The V gene is TRBV19, the J gene TRBJ1-4; D is undetermined. V shed 3 bases and J shed 2 bases, with 10 bases lying between them. CDR1 is LNHDA, CDR2 SQIVND, per germline (reference sequence). The CDR3 consists of 15 residues. The CDR3 loop reads CASSMIGSTNEKLFF. The DNA of the CDR3 is TGTGCCAGTAGTATGATTGGCAGTACTAATGAAAAACTGTTTTTT.

The chain couples TRBV13 to TRBJ1-2, with a weak D call TRBD1 (6 bases). The CDR3 contains 15 residues. Trimming cost V 5 bases and J 5 bases, with 18 bases left between them. The V gene's germline CDR1 is PRHDT and CDR2 FYEKMQ (reference sequence). CDR3 region: CASSPGLRGVYGYTF. Here the CDR3 DNA reads TGTGCCAGCAGCCCCGGGCTAAGGGGGGTATATGGCTACACCTTC.

This clone was recorded a few times. The chain links TRBV9 to TRBJ2-7; D not certain. Trimming took 0 bases from V and 3 from J, leaving 16 bases between them. CDR1 and CDR2 from the germline V gene are SGDLS and YYNGEE. The length of the CDR3 is 16 residues. The chain's CDR3 is CASSVGPDPARYEQYF. The CDR3 nucleotides read TGTGCCAGCAGCGTAGGTCCGGACCCAGCTCGCTACGAGCAGTACTTC.

The chain has TRBV29-1 and TRBJ1-1; D ambiguous. V was clipped by 4 bases and J by 0 bases, with 9 bases between them. This CDR3 is 13 amino acids long. CDR1 and CDR2 (germline): SQVTM, ANQGSEA. In nucleotides, the CDR3 is TGCAGCGTTGTGGGAGGGATGAACACTGAAGCTTTCTTT. Its translation: CSVVGGMNTEAFF. Full variable domain (rest looked up from reference TRBV29-1 and TRBJ1-1): SAVISQKPSRDICQRGTSLTIQCQVDSQVTMMFWYRQQPGQSLTLIATANQGSEATYESGFVIDKFPISRPNLTFSTLTVSNMSPEDSSIYLCSVVGGMNTEAFFGQGTRLTVV.

The chain recombines TRBV27 with TRBJ1-4; D gene uncertain. Germline assignment: CDR1 MNHEY and CDR2 SMNVEV (reference sequence). The ends were cut back, 3 bases at V and 2 bases at J, with 7 bases in the middle. This CDR3 region has 14 residues. As DNA, the CDR3 is TGTGCCAGCAGTTTTATGGGGACTAATGAAAAACTGTTTTTT. Encoded protein: CASSFMGTNEKLFF.

The V call is TRBV23-1, the J call TRBJ1-4, with a weak D call TRBD1 (6 bases). TRBV23-1 has ORF status, its function being uncertain. V was cut by 1 base and J by 5 bases, with 14 bases left in between. There are 16 residues in the CDR3. CDR3 coding DNA: TGCGCCAGCAGTCAATTGGGGGGCAGGGAGAATGAAAAACTGTTTTTT. It is translated as CASSQLGGRENEKLFF.

This rearrangement joins TRBV27 to TRBJ2-6; D perhaps matches TRBD1 (6 bases). This CDR3 spans 16 amino acids. V lost 8 bases and J lost 1, with 15 bases in between. The germline gives CDR1 MNHEY, CDR2 SMNVEV (reference sequence). The chain's CDR3 is CASGRDTMSGANVLTF. CDR3 nucleotides: TGTGCCAGCGGCCGGGACACGATGTCTGGGGCCAACGTCCTGACTTTC.

The CDR3 loop is CASSPLGGRPRSSYNEQFF. The CDR3, as DNA: TGTGCCAGTAGTCCCCTAGGAGGGCGGCCCAGGAGCTCCTACAATGAGCAGTTCTTC. The chain employs TRBV19 and TRBJ2-1; possible D gene TRBD2, 6 bases. This CDR3 region has 19 residues. CDR1 LNHDA and CDR2 SQIVND come from the germline V gene (reference sequence). Trimming removed 5 bases at V and 0 bases at J, with 23 bases between.

This rearrangement joins TRBV5-5 to TRBJ2-7, with TRBD2 matching over 11 bases. The V gene end was trimmed by 3 bases and the J gene end by 3 bases; junction bases not matched to a gene: 2. This CDR3 has 14 amino acids. Germline CDR1 is SGHKS and CDR2 is YYEKEE (reference sequence). The CDR3 protein is CASSSGLAVYEQYF. DNA for the CDR3: TGTGCCAGCAGCTCGGGACTAGCGGTCTACGAGCAGTACTTC.

The chain employs TRBV19 and TRBJ1-5, with D unclear. CDR1 LNHDA and CDR2 SQIVND come from the germline V gene (reference sequence). V lost 5 bases and J lost 0, with 14 bases in between. The CDR3 is 16 amino acids. The CDR3 region is CASSPSPWGSNQPQHF. CDR3 DNA: TGTGCCAGTAGTCCCTCCCCCTGGGGTAGCAATCAGCCCCAGCATTTT.

The chain couples TRBV5-1 to TRBJ2-3, with 8 bases that match TRBD2. V trimming: 6 bases; J trimming: 5 bases; junction bases outside the gene matches: 8. This CDR3 contains 14 residues. Germline values: CDR1 SGHRS, CDR2 YFSETQ. The CDR3 sequence: CASTSGTRGDTQYF. CDR3 bases: TGCGCCAGCACCTCCGGGACTAGAGGAGATACGCAGTATTTT. Based on the CDR3 plus reference TRBV5-1 and TRBJ2-3, the full variable domain is KAGVTQTPRYLIKTRGQQVTLSCSPISGHRSVSWYQQTPGQGLQFLFEYFSETQRNKGNFPGRFSGRQFSNSRSEMNVSTLELGDSALYLCASTSGTRGDTQYFGPGTRLTVL.

This clone was observed a single time. This chain connects TRBV7-8 to TRBJ2-5; D ambiguous. The CDR3 is 15 residues long. The V gene's germline CDR1 is SGHVS and CDR2 FQNEAQ. V was pared by 3 bases and J by 2 bases, with 13 bases between. The CDR3 sequence is CASSFLGPGQETQYF. In DNA form, the CDR3 reads TGTGCCAGCAGCTTCCTTGGCCCCGGGCAAGAGACCCAGTACTTC.

The chain employs TRBV19 and TRBJ2-3; maybe TRBD2 (6 bases). Per the germline V gene, CDR1 is LNHDA and CDR2 is SQIVND (reference sequence). V lost 4 bases to trimming and J lost 4 bases, with 18 bases between them. This CDR3 is built from 16 residues. This chain's CDR3 is CASSNPREITADTQYF. The CDR3 nucleotides are TGTGCCAGTAGTAATCCCCGGGAGATAACCGCAGATACGCAGTATTTT.

This chain joins TRBV27 and TRBJ2-3, with D unresolved. In germline, CDR1 is MNHEY, CDR2 SMNVEV (reference sequence). V lost 8 bases to trimming and J lost 0 bases, with 12 bases between them. CDR3 size: 14 residues. The CDR3, as DNA: TGTGCCAGCCCCAGGCCCTCTAGCACAGATACGCAGTATTTT. Amino acids: CASPRPSSTDTQYF.

The chain carries TRBV11-3 and TRBJ2-3; possibly TRBD1 for D (5 bases). In germline, CDR1 is SGHNT, CDR2 YENEEA. Trimming took off 8 bases at V and 5 bases at J, with 20 bases between the two ends. The CDR3 runs 15 residues. As DNA, the CDR3 is TGTGCCAGCGGTGATAGTATGGGCCAGGGAGATACGCAGTATTTT. This gives the protein CASGDSMGQGDTQYF.

The gene calls are TRBV5-1 and TRBJ2-6; D is unresolved. V was cut by 7 bases and J by 2 bases, with 10 bases left in between. From germline, CDR1 is SGHRS and CDR2 YFSETQ. This CDR3 region has 14 residues. Here the CDR3 DNA reads TGCGCCAGCGAGCTTAATACTGGGGCCAACGTCCTGACTTTC. It specifies CASELNTGANVLTF.

V is TRBV5-1 and J is TRBJ2-1, with 11 bases that match TRBD1. J lost 6 bases, V lost 0 bases, and 2 bases had no gene match. The CDR3 covers 15 residues. The V gene's germline CDR1 is SGHRS and CDR2 YFSETQ. The CDR3 bases are TGCGCCAGCAGCTTGGCGGGACAGGGGGGCAATGAGCAGTTCTTC. As protein: CASSLAGQGGNEQFF.

The chain recombines TRBV25-1 with TRBJ2-7; possibly TRBD2 for D (6 bases). CDR3 size: 14 residues. V was cut by 4 bases and J by 3 bases, with 13 bases left in between. The germline CDR1 and CDR2 sequences are MGHDK and SYGVNS. The CDR3 nucleotides read TGTGCCAGCAGTGTAAGACGGGAGAGCTACGAGCAGTACTTC. Protein: CASSVRRESYEQYF.

The chain joins TRBV6-5 to TRBJ1-1; tentatively, D is TRBD1 (5 bases). Germline CDR1 and CDR2: MNHEY and SVGAGI. The CDR3 has 13 residues. The germline V and J ends were trimmed by 0 bases and 4 bases, with 6 bases remaining between them. The CDR3 reads CASSYSGGTEAFF. DNA for the CDR3: TGTGCCAGCAGTTACTCCGGGGGCACTGAAGCTTTCTTT.

The chain couples TRBV14 to TRBJ1-3; D is ambiguous. From germline, CDR1 is SGHDN and CDR2 FVKESK. V lost 0 bases and J lost 0, with 9 bases in between. This CDR3 spans 16 amino acids. The CDR3 DNA reads TGTGCCAGCAGCCAAGACGGGGTCCTCTCTGGAAACACCATATATTTT. This gives the protein CASSQDGVLSGNTIYF.

The CDR3 sequence: CASSPPARLEKLFF. The CDR3 region has the DNA TGTGCCAGCAGCCCCCCGGCCAGGCTTGAAAAACTGTTTTTT. This sequence joins TRBV7-9 and TRBJ1-4; no firm D call. Germline loops: CDR1 SEHNR, CDR2 FQNEAQ (reference sequence). V shed 5 bases and J shed 7 bases, with 14 bases lying between them. CDR3 length equals 14 residues.